This T cell receptor (beta chain) was observed in a study of blood T cell repertoires in COVID-19. Profiled with immunoSEQ multiplex PCR; TCRdb holds only in-frame clones, not every one. The table shows almost 200,000 clones, with approximately 86% occurring only once. Looked up from germline, CDR1 is MNHEY and CDR2 is SVGAGI. Trimming removed 2 bases from V and 6 bases from J; junction bases left unmatched: 1. This CDR3 comprises 13 residues. The count of this clone is one. The chain employs TRBV6-5 and TRBJ1-2; TRBD1 matches at 9 bases. The sequence derives from a man in his 60s with COVID-19, enrolled during active disease. The material sequenced was peripheral blood. CDR3 loop: CASSYDRGNGYTF. CDR3 bases: TGTGCCAGCAGTTACGACAGGGGGAATGGCTACACCTTC.